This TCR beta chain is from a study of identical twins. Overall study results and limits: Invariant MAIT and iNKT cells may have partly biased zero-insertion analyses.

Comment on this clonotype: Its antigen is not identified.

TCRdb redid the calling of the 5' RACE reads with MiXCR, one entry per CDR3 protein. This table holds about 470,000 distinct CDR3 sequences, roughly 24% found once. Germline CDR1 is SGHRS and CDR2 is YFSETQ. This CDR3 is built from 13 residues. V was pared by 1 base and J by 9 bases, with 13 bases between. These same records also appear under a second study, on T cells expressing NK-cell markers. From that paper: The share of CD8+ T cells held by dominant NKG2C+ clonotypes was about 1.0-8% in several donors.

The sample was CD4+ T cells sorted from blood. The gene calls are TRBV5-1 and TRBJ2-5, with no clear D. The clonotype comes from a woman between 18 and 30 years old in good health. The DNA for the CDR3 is TGCGCCAGCAGCTTGTCGGACCGCGAGGCCCAGTACTTC. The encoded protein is CASSLSDREAQYF.